This TCR beta chain was identified during a study of control samples from healthy donors and cancer patients. Clones were read by immunoSEQ multiplex PCR, and TCRdb kept only the in-frame ones, dropping some. The table shows fewer than 250,000 clones, with about 90% occurring only once. The germline gives CDR1 LGHDT, CDR2 YNNKEL (reference sequence). The J segment lost 4 bases and the V segment lost 4 bases, leaving 5 bases of the junction unmatched. This CDR3 spans 14 amino acids. Source material: blood. This receptor was taken from a man under 40 in good health. The rearrangement uses TRBV3-1 (or the pseudogene TRBV3-2) and TRBJ1-1; 8 nucleotides match TRBD1. DNA of the CDR3: TGTGCCAGCAGCCTCTCGGACAGGGCCACTGAAGCTTTCTTT. The encoded protein is CASSLSDRATEAFF.